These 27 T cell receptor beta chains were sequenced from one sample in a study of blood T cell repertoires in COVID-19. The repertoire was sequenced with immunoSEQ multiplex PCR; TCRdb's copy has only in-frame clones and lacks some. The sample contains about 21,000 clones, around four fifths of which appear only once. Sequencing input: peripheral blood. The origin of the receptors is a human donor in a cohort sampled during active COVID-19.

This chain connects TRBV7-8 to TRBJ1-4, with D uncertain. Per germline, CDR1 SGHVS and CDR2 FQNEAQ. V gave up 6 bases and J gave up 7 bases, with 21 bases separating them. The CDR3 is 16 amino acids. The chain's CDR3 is CASRARRALGGEKLFF. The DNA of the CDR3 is TGTGCCAGCAGGGCCAGGAGGGCATTGGGCGGTGAAAAACTGTTTTTT.

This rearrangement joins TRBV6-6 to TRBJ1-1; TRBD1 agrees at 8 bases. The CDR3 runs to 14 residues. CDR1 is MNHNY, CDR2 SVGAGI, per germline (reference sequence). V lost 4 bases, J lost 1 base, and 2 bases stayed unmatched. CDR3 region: CASSFDRGNTEAFF. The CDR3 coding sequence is TGTGCCAGCAGTTTTGACAGGGGGAACACTGAAGCTTTCTTT.

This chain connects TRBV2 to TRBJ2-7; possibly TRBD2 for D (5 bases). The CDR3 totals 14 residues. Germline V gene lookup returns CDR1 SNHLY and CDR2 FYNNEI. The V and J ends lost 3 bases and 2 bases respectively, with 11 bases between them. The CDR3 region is CASSEGERAYEQYF. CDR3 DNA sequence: TGTGCCAGCAGTGAGGGCGAGAGGGCCTACGAGCAGTACTTC.

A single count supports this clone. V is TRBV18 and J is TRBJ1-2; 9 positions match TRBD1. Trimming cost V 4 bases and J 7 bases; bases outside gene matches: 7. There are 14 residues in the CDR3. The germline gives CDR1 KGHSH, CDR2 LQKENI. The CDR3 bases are TGTGCCAGCTCACAGACCGGGACAGGGAGTGGCTACACCTTC. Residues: CASSQTGTGSGYTF. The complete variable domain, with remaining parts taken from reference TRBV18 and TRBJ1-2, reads NAGVMQNPRHLVRRRGQEARLRCSPMKGHSHVYWYRQLPEEGLKFMVYLQKENIIDESGMPKERFSAEFPKEGPSILRIQQVVRGDSAAYFCASSQTGTGSGYTFGSGTRLTVV.

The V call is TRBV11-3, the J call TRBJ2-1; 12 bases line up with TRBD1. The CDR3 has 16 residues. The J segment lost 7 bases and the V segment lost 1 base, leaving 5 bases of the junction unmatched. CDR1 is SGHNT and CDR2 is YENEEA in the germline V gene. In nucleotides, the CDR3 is TGTGCCAGCAGCTTAGGGGGACAGGGGGCGCGGAATGAGCAGTTCTTC. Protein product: CASSLGGQGARNEQFF.

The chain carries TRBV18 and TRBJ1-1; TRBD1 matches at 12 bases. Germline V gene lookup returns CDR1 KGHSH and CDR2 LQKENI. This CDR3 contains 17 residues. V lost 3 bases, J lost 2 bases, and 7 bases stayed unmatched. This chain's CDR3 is CASSPPRDRGRNTEAFF. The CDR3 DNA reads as TGTGCCAGCTCACCGCCCCGGGACAGGGGGCGAAACACTGAAGCTTTCTTT.

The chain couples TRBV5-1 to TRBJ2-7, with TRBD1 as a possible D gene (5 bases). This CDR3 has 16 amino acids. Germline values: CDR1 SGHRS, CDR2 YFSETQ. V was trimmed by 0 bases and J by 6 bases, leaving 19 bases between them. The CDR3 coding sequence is TGCGCCAGCAGCTTGGATGGGTCGGCTCTTGGGGCCGAGCAGTACTTC. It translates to CASSLDGSALGAEQYF. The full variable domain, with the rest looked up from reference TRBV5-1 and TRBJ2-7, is KAGVTQTPRYLIKTRGQQVTLSCSPISGHRSVSWYQQTPGQGLQFLFEYFSETQRNKGNFPGRFSGRQFSNSRSEMNVSTLELGDSALYLCASSLDGSALGAEQYFGPGTRLTVT.

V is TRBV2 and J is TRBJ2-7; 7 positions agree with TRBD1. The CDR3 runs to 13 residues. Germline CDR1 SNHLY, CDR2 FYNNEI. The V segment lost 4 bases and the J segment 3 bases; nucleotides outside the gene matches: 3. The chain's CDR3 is CASSGTGNYEQYF. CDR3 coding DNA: TGTGCCAGCAGTGGGACAGGTAACTACGAGCAGTACTTC.

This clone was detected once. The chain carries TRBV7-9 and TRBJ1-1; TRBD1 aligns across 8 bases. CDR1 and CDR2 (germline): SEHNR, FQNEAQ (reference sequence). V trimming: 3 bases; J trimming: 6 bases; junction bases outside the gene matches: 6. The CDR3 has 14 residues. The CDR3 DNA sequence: TGTGCCAGCAGCTTCACAGGGGGGAAGGCTGAAGCTTTCTTT. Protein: CASSFTGGKAEAFF.

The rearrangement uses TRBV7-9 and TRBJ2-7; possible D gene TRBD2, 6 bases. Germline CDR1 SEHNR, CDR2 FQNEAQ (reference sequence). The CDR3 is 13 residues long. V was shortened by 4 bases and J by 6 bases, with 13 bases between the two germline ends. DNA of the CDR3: TGTGCCAGCAGCTCCCTCGGGGGAGGCGAGCAGTACTTC. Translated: CASSSLGGGEQYF.

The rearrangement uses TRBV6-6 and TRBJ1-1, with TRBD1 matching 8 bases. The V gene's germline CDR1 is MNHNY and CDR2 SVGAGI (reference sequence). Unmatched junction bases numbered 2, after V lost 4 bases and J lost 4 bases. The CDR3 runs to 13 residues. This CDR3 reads CASSFGQGTEAFF. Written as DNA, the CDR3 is TGTGCCAGCAGTTTCGGACAGGGCACTGAAGCTTTCTTT.

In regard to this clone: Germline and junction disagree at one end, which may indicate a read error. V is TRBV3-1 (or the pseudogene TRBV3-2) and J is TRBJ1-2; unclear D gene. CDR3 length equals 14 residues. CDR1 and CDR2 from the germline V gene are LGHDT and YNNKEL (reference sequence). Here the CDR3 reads CASSPANLNNGYTF. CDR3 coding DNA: TGTGCCAGCAGCCCCGCCAATCTTAACAATGGCTACACCTTC.

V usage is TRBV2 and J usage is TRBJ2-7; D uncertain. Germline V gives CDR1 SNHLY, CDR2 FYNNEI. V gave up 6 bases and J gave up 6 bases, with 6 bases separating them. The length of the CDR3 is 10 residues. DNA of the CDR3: TGTGCCAGCAGCCGGGTCGAGCAGTACTTC. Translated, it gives CASSRVEQYF.

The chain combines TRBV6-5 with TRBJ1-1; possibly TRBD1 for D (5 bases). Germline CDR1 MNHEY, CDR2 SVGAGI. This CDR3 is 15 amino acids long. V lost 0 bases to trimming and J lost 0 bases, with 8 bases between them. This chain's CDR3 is CASSYSGLMNTEAFF. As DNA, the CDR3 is TGTGCCAGCAGTTACTCGGGGCTCATGAACACTGAAGCTTTCTTT.

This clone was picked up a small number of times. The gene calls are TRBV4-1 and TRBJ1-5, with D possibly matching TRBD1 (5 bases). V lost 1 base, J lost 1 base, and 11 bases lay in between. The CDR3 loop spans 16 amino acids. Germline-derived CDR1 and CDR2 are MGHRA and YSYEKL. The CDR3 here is CASSQVIGGSNQPQHF. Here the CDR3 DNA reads TGCGCCAGCAGCCAAGTGATCGGGGGGAGCAATCAGCCCCAGCATTTT.

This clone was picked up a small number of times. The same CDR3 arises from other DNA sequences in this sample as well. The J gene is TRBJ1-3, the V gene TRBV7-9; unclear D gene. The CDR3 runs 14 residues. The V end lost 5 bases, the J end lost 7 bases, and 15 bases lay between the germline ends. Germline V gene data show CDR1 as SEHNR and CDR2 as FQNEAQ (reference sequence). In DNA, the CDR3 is TGTGCCAGCAGCCTGTCGATTTCGGGGAACACCATATATTTT. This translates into CASSLSISGNTIYF.

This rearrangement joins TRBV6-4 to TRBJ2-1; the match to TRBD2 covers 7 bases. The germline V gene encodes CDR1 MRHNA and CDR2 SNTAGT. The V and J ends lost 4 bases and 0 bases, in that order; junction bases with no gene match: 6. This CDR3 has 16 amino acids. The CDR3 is CASSVEGGSSYNEQFF. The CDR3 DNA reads TGTGCCAGCAGTGTCGAAGGCGGGAGCTCCTACAATGAGCAGTTCTTC.

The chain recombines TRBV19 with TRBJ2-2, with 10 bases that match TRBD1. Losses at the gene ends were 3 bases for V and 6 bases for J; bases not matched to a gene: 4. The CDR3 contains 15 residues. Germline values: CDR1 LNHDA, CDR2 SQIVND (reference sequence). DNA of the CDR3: TGTGCCAGTAGTATCGGGACAGGGGTATCCGGGGAGCTGTTTTTT. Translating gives CASSIGTGVSGELFF.

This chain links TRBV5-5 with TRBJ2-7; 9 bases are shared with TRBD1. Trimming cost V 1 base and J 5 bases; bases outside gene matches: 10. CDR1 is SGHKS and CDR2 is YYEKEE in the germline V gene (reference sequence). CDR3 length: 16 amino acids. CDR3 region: CASSLRQQGAVDEQYF. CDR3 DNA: TGTGCCAGCAGCTTGCGTCAACAGGGGGCGGTGGACGAGCAGTACTTC.

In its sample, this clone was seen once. CDR3 sequence (DNA): TGTGCCAGCCCCCCTTTGGGCCCGGGGGAGCAGTACTTC. This encodes CASPPLGPGEQYF. V gene TRBV2 combines with J gene TRBJ2-7; possibly TRBD2 for D (5 bases). The CDR3 spans 13 residues. V lost 8 bases and J lost 7, with 18 bases in between. Germline CDR1 SNHLY, CDR2 FYNNEI.

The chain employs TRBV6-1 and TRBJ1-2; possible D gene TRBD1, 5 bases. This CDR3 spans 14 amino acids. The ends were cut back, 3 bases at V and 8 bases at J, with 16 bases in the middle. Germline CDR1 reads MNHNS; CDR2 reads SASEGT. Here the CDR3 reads CASSERDGSLGYTF. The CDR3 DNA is TGTGCCAGCAGTGAGCGGGACGGCTCGTTAGGCTACACCTTC.

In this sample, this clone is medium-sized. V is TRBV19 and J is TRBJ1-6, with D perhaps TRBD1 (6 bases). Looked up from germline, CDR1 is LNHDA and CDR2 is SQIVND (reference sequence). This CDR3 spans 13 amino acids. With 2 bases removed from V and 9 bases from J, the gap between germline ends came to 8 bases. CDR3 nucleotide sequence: TGTGCCAGTAGTATAAAACAGGGTTCACCCCTCCACTTT. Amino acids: CASSIKQGSPLHF. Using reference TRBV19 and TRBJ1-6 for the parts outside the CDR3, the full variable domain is DGGITQSPKYLFRKEGQNVTLSCEQNLNHDAMYWYRQDPGQGLRLIYYSQIVNDFQKGDIAEGYSVSREKKESFPLTVTSAQKNPTAFYLCASSIKQGSPLHFGNGTRLTVT.

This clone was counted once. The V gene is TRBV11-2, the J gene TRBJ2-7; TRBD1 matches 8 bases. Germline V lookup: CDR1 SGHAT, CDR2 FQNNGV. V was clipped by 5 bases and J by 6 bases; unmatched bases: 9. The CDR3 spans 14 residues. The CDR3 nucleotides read TGTGCCAGCAGCCCCCGACAGGGGATAGTCGAGCAGTACTTC. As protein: CASSPRQGIVEQYF.

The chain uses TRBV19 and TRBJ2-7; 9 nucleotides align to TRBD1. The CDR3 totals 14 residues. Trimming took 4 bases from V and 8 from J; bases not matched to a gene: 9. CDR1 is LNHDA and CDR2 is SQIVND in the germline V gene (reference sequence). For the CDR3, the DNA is TGTGCCAGTAGTACCCCGGACAGGGGAGTCAAGCAGTACTTC. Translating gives CASSTPDRGVKQYF.

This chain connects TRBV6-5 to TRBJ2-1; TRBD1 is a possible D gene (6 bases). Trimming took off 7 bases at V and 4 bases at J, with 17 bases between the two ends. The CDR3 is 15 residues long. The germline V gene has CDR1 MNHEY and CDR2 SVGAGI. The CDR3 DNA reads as TGTGCCAGCACGACGGACAGCTTACTGTACAATGAGCAGTTCTTC. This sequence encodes CASTTDSLLYNEQFF.

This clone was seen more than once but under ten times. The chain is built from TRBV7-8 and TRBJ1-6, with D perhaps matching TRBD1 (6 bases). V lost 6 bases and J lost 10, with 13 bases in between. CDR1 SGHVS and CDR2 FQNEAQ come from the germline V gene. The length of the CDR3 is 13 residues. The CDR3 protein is CASRSTGTSPLHF. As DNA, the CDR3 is TGTGCCAGCAGGTCTACAGGGACCTCACCCCTCCACTTT.

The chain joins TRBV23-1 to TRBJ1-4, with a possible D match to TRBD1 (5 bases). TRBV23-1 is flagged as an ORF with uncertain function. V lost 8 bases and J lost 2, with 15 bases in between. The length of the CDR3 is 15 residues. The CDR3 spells CASRRRAGTNEKLFF. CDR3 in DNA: TGCGCCAGCCGCCGACGGGCAGGGACTAATGAAAAACTGTTTTTT.